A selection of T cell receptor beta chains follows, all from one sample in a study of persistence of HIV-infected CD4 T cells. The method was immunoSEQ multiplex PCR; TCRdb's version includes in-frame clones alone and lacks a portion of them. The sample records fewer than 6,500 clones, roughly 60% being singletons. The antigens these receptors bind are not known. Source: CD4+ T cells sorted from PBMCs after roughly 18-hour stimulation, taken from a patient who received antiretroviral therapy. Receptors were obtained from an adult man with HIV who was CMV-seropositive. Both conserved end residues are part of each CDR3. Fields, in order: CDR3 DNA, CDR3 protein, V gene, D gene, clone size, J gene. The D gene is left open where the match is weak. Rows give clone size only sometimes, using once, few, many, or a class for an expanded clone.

CDR3 DNA: TGCGCCAGCAGCCTTGTCCTTCTTAGCACAGATACGCAGTATTTT
CDR3 protein: CASSLVLLSTDTQYF
V gene: TRBV4-3
D gene: NA
clone size: NA
J gene: TRBJ2-3

CDR3 DNA: TGTGCCAGCAGCTTAACAAGGTCTGGACGGGATAACTATGGCTACACCTTC
CDR3 protein: CASSLTRSGRDNYGYTF
V gene: TRBV7-9
D gene: NA
clone size: NA
J gene: TRBJ1-2

CDR3 DNA: TGTGCCAGCAGCCTCGCGGCTAGCGGGGGGCAAGAGACCCAGTACTTC
CDR3 protein: CASSLAASGGQETQYF
V gene: TRBV6-6
D gene: TRBD2
clone size: NA
J gene: TRBJ2-5

CDR3 DNA: TGCACCAGCAGCCGGAAATGGTGGTGCGAGACCCAGTACTTC
CDR3 protein: CTSSRKWWCETQYF
V gene: TRBV1
D gene: NA
clone size: NA
J gene: TRBJ2-5

CDR3 DNA: TGTGCCAGCATTCGTGGGGGGGCTTTGAACACTGAAGCTTTCTTT
CDR3 protein: CASIRGGALNTEAFF
V gene: TRBV6-5
D gene: NA
clone size: NA
J gene: TRBJ1-1

CDR3 DNA: TGTGCCAGCTCTGGGCCATTCGCGAACACCGGGGAGCTGTTTTTT
CDR3 protein: CASSGPFANTGELFF
V gene: TRBV5-8
D gene: NA
clone size: few
J gene: TRBJ2-2

CDR3 DNA: TGTGCCAGGATAACCACAGGGACCTATGGCTACACCTTC
CDR3 protein: CARITTGTYGYTF
V gene: TRBV6-1
D gene: NA
clone size: NA
J gene: TRBJ1-2

CDR3 DNA: TGTGCCAGCTCACCGGGCAGGGGGCTGGATACGCAGTATTTT
CDR3 protein: CASSPGRGLDTQYF
V gene: TRBV18
D gene: TRBD1
clone size: NA
J gene: TRBJ2-3

CDR3 DNA: TGTGCCACCAGCACAGGGGTCCGTGAAAAACTGTTTTTT
CDR3 protein: CATSTGVREKLFF
V gene: TRBV15
D gene: NA
clone size: NA
J gene: TRBJ1-4

CDR3 DNA: TGTGCCAGCAGTAACCGGGACAGGGTTTCCTACGAGCAGTACTTC
CDR3 protein: CASSNRDRVSYEQYF
V gene: TRBV5-5
D gene: TRBD1
clone size: once
J gene: TRBJ2-7

CDR3 DNA: TGTGCCAGTAGTATAGACAGGGCCGGGGGCTACACCTTC
CDR3 protein: CASSIDRAGGYTF
V gene: TRBV19
D gene: NA
clone size: medium-sized
J gene: TRBJ1-2

CDR3 DNA: TGTGCCAGCAGCTTAGGCAGCGCCTCCTACAATGAGCAGTTCTTC
CDR3 protein: CASSLGSASYNEQFF
V gene: TRBV11-3
D gene: NA
clone size: medium-sized
J gene: TRBJ2-1

CDR3 DNA: TGTGCCCGGAGTGTATTTGGCAGGGACTCCTACGAGCAGTACTTC
CDR3 protein: CARSVFGRDSYEQYF
V gene: TRBV30
D gene: NA
clone size: NA
J gene: TRBJ2-7

CDR3 DNA: TGTGCCAGCAGCTTAGCGGGGCAGGGGAACACTGAAGCTTTCTTT
CDR3 protein: CASSLAGQGNTEAFF
V gene: TRBV7-9
D gene: NA
clone size: NA
J gene: TRBJ1-1

CDR3 DNA: TGTGCCAGCAGCTTAGGTGGCAGGGGCGCGGGCACAGATACGCAGTATTTT
CDR3 protein: CASSLGGRGAGTDTQYF
V gene: TRBV7-9
D gene: NA
clone size: few
J gene: TRBJ2-3

CDR3 DNA: TGTGCCAGCTCACCCGTCCCGACACTCGCTTTAAACACCGGGGAGCTGTTTTTT
CDR3 protein: CASSPVPTLALNTGELFF
V gene: TRBV18
D gene: NA
clone size: few
J gene: TRBJ2-2

CDR3 DNA: TGTGCCAGCAGCTTAGAGGGCGGGGTAGGGTATGGCTACACCTTC
CDR3 protein: CASSLEGGVGYGYTF
V gene: TRBV7-3
D gene: NA
clone size: NA
J gene: TRBJ1-2

CDR3 DNA: TGTGCCAGCAGCGTAGGGCTAGCCGTTCAAGAGACCCAGTACTTC
CDR3 protein: CASSVGLAVQETQYF
V gene: TRBV9
D gene: NA
clone size: NA
J gene: TRBJ2-5

CDR3 DNA: TGTGCCTGGAGTATTGCGGCCTACGAGCAGTACTTC
CDR3 protein: CAWSIAAYEQYF
V gene: TRBV30
D gene: NA
clone size: NA
J gene: TRBJ2-7

CDR3 DNA: TGTGCCAGCAGTGAACCGGGACAAGGCTCCTACAATGAGCAGTTCTTC
CDR3 protein: CASSEPGQGSYNEQFF
V gene: TRBV6-1
D gene: NA
clone size: NA
J gene: TRBJ2-1

CDR3 DNA: TGCGCCAGCAGCCAAGATGACCGGGCTATCTATGGCTACACCTTC
CDR3 protein: CASSQDDRAIYGYTF
V gene: TRBV4-3
D gene: NA
clone size: NA
J gene: TRBJ1-2

CDR3 DNA: TGCGCCAGCAGCACGATGACAGGGGGCGGCGGGGAGCTGTTTTTT
CDR3 protein: CASSTMTGGGGELFF
V gene: TRBV5-1
D gene: TRBD1
clone size: NA
J gene: TRBJ2-2

CDR3 DNA: TGCGCCAGCAGCTTGGCCTCAGGGCAGGGTGCCGGCTACACCTTC
CDR3 protein: CASSLASGQGAGYTF
V gene: TRBV5-1
D gene: NA
clone size: NA
J gene: TRBJ1-2

CDR3 DNA: TGTGCCAGCAGCTTGGAGACAGGGTGGGGGACAGATACGCAGTATTTT
CDR3 protein: CASSLETGWGTDTQYF
V gene: TRBV5-4
D gene: TRBD1
clone size: NA
J gene: TRBJ2-3

CDR3 DNA: TGTGCCAGCTCATTAACCGGGACAGCTAACTACGAGCAGTACTTC
CDR3 protein: CASSLTGTANYEQYF
V gene: TRBV18
D gene: TRBD1
clone size: NA
J gene: TRBJ2-7

CDR3 DNA: TGTGCCAGCAGCTTAGCCGGACAGGGTGGGGAGACCCAGTACTTC
CDR3 protein: CASSLAGQGGETQYF
V gene: TRBV7-2
D gene: TRBD1
clone size: NA
J gene: TRBJ2-5

CDR3 DNA: TGTGCCTGGAGTGTACTTGGAGTCCGTCAGCCCCAGCATTTT
CDR3 protein: CAWSVLGVRQPQHF
V gene: TRBV30
D gene: NA
clone size: few
J gene: TRBJ1-5